Shown below are 2 T cell receptor beta chains from a single sample sequenced in a study of identifying expanded T cells in peripheral blood. Measured with immunoSEQ multiplex PCR; TCRdb has only the in-frame clones, and not every one. The table lists more than 80,000 clones, around 88% of them singletons. Input material: blood. These receptors all come from a person aged 18-70 years in good health.

V gene TRBV7-3 combines with J gene TRBJ2-3; D perhaps matches TRBD2 (6 bases). V shed 3 bases and J shed 4 bases, with 11 bases lying between them. This CDR3 has 14 residues. CDR1 and CDR2 from the germline V gene are SGHTA and FQGTGA. CDR3: CASSLRGVSDTQYF. CDR3 nucleotides: TGTGCCAGCAGCTTGCGCGGGGTGTCAGATACGCAGTATTTT.

As concerns this clone: This specimen includes other DNA sequences encoding the same CDR3. The chain uses TRBV2 and TRBJ2-7; TRBD1 is a possible D gene (6 bases). The CDR3 runs to 12 residues. The V and J ends lost 3 bases and 6 bases respectively, with 9 bases between them. Germline CDR1 is SNHLY and CDR2 is FYNNEI. The CDR3 protein is CASSERGGEQYF. The CDR3 DNA reads as TGTGCCAGCAGTGAGCGAGGGGGCGAGCAGTACTTC.